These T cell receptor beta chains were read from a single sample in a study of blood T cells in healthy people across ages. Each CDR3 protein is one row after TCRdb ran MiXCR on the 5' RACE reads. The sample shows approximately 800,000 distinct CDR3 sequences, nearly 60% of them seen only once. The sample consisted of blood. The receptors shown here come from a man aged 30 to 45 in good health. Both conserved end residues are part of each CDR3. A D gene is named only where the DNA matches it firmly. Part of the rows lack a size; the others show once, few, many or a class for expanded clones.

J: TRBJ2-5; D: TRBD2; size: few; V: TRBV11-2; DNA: TGTGCCAGCAGCACGGGGGGGGAAGAGACCCAGTACTTC; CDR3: CASSTGGEETQYF
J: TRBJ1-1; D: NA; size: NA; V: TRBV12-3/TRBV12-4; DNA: TGTGCCAGCAGTCCACCTTCGGGGCCGAGTAGGGCTTTCTTT; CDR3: CASSPPSGPSRAFF
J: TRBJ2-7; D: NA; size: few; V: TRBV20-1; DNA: TGCAGTGCTAGCGTCACATACGAGCAGTACTTC; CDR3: CSASVTYEQYF
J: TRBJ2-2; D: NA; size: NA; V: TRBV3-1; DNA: TGTGCCAGCAGCCAAGGGGGTGCGGGCACCGGGGAGCTGTTTTTT; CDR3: CASSQGGAGTGELFF
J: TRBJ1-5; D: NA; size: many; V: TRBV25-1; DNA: TGTGCCAGCAGTGCCCACCGGGAGCCCCAGCATTTT; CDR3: CASSAHREPQHF
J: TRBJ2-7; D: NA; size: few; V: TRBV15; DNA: TGTGCCACCAGCAGAGTCGGAGTACCCCGTATCTACGAGCAGTACTTC; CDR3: CATSRVGVPRIYEQYF
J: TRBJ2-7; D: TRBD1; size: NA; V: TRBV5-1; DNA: TGCGCCAGCAGCTTGGGCCGGGACAGGGATTACGAGCAGTACTTC; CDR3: CASSLGRDRDYEQYF
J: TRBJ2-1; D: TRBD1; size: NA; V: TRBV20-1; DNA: TGCAGTGCTAGGGGACAGGGGCGCAATGAGCAGTTCTTC; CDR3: CSARGQGRNEQFF
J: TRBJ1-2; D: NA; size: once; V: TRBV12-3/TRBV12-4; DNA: TGTGCCAGCAGTTCCACAGGGATCGGGGGCTATGGCTACACCTTC; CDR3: CASSSTGIGGYGYTF
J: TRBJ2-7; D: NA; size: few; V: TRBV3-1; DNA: TGTGCCAGCAGCCATGAGCTAGCCGGACGAGGTGAGCAGTACTTC; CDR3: CASSHELAGRGEQYF
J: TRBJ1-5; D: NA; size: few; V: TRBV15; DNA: TGTGCCACCAGCAGAGACAGGCTCAACAGCAATCAGCCCCAGCATTTT; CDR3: CATSRDRLNSNQPQHF
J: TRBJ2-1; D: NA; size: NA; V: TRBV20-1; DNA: TGCAGTGCTAGTGGAGCGTATGAGCAGTTCTTC; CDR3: CSASGAYEQFF
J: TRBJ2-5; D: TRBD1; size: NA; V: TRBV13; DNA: TGTGCCAGCAGCGGGGACAGGGTCCCTTTAGAGACCCAGTACTTC; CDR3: CASSGDRVPLETQYF
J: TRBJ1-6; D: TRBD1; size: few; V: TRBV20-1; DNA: TGCAGTGGAAGGGACAGCCGAAGGAATTCACCCCTCCACTTT; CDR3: CSGRDSRRNSPLHF
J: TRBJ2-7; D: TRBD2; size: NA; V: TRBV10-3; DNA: TGTGCCATCAGTGAGAGCGGGAGGGACGACGAGCAGTACTTC; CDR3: CAISESGRDDEQYF
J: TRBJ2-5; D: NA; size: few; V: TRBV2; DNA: TGTGCCAGCCTCCTACAGGCAGGGGTGAATGAGCAGTACTTC; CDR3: CASLLQAGVNEQYF
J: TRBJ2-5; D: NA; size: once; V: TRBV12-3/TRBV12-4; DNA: TGTGCCAGCATTCCGTCGAAACTGGGAGAGACCCAGTACTTC; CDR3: CASIPSKLGETQYF
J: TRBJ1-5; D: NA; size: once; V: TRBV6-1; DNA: TGTGCCAGCAGTGAAGCTTGGGGGAGCAATCAGCCCCAGCATTTT; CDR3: CASSEAWGSNQPQHF
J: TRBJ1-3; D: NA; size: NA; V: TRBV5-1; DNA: TGCGCCAGCAGCACCGGTGGCTCTGGAAACACCATATATTTT; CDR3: CASSTGGSGNTIYF
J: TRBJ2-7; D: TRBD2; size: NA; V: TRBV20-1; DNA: TGCAGTGCTAGAGGGAGAGCGGGGAGGGAAAACGAGCAGTACTTC; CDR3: CSARGRAGRENEQYF
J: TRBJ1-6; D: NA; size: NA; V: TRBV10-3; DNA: TGTGCCATCAGTAAGGACCCCTCCTATAATTCACCCCTCCACTTT; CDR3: CAISKDPSYNSPLHF
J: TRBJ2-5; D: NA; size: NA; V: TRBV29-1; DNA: TGCAGCGTTATCGGGGTGTTCCAAGAGACCCAGTACTTC; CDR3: CSVIGVFQETQYF
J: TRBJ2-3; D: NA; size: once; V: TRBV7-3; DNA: TGTGCCAGCACGGAGAGGGTTTTCGGCCGTTCCTCTAGCACAGATACGCAGTATTTT; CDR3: CASTERVFGRSSSTDTQYF
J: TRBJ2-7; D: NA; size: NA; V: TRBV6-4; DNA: TGTGCCAGCAGTGACTCATTTAACGGCTTGGGAATTCGCTACGAGCAGTACTTC; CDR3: CASSDSFNGLGIRYEQYF
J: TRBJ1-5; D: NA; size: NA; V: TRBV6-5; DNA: TGTGCCAGCACCCGATCAGGGAGGGGGCAGCCCCAGCATTTT; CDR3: CASTRSGRGQPQHF
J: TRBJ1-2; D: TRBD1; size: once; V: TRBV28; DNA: TGTGCCAGCAGTTCAGGACAGGACAGAAGCTACACCTTC; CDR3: CASSSGQDRSYTF
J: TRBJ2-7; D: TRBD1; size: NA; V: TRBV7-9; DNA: TGTGCCAGCAGCAACCTGGACAGGCCCTTCCACGAGCAGTACTTC; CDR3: CASSNLDRPFHEQYF
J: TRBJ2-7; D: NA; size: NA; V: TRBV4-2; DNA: TGTGCCAGCAGCCCAGACTGGATCGACTACGAGCAGTACTTC; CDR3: CASSPDWIDYEQYF
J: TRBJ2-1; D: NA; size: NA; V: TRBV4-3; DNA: TGCGCCAGCAGCCAAGATCTCCCCCATGAGCAGTTCTTC; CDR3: CASSQDLPHEQFF
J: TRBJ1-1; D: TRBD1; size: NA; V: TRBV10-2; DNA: TGCGCCAGCAGGAGGGGGCCGAACGTGAACACTGAAGCTTTCTTT; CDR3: CASRRGPNVNTEAFF
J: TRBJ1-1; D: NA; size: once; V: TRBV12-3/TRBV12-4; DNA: TGTGCCAGCAGTTTGGGCCCCGCAGGGATTGAAGCTTTCTTT; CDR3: CASSLGPAGIEAFF
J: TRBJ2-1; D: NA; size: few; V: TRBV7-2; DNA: TGTGCCAGCAGCTTACCTCTCAATGAGCAGTTCTTC; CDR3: CASSLPLNEQFF
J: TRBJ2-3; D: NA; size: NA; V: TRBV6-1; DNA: TGTGCCAGCAGTGAATACCCTAGCACAGATACGCAGTATTTT; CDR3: CASSEYPSTDTQYF
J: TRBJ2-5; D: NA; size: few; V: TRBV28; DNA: TGTGCCAGCAGTTCCGGAGGCTTGGGAGAGACCCAGTACTTC; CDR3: CASSSGGLGETQYF
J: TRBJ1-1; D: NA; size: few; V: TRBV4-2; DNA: TGTGCCAGCAGCCAAGAGATCTTAGGGACTGAAGCTTTCTTT; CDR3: CASSQEILGTEAFF
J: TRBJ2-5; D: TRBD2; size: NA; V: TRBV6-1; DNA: TGTGCCAGCAGTGGTCCGGCGACTAGCCGGGAGACCCAGTACTTC; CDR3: CASSGPATSRETQYF
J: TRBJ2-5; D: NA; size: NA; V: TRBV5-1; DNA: TGCGCCAGCAGCTCAGGTGCAGGGATAGAGACCCAGTACTTC; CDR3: CASSSGAGIETQYF
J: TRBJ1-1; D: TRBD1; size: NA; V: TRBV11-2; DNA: TGTGCCAGCAGCTCCTTCAGGGGGCTGTACACTGAAGCTTTCTTT; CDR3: CASSSFRGLYTEAFF
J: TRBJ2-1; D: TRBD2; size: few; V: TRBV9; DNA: TGTGCCAGCAGCACCCCGGCTAGCGGGAGTAATGAGCAGTTCTTC; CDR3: CASSTPASGSNEQFF
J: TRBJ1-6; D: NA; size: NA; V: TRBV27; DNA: TGTGCCAGCCTCGGAGGCTCCTATAATTCACCCCTCCACTTT; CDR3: CASLGGSYNSPLHF
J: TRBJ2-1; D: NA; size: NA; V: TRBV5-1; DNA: TGCGCCAGCAGCTTGAGGGCAGGGGTCATTTTAAATGAGCAGTTCTTC; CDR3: CASSLRAGVILNEQFF
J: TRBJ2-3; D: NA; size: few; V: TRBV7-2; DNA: TGTGCCAGCAGCTTTGTAGGATCTAGCACAGATACGCAGTATTTT; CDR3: CASSFVGSSTDTQYF
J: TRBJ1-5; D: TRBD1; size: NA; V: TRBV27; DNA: TGTGCCAGCAGAAGTACAGGGGAGACCCTCAATCAGCCCCAGCATTTT; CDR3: CASRSTGETLNQPQHF
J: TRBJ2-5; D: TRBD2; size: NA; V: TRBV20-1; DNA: TGCAGTGCTATGGCTAGCGGGAGCGGAGGGCAGTACTTC; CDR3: CSAMASGSGGQYF
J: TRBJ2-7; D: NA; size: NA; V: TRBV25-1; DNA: TGTGCCAGCTACGGGGGGCGTATATACGAGCAGTACTTC; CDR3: CASYGGRIYEQYF
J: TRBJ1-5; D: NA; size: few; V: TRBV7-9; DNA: TGTGCCAGCAGCTTTCAGGGTCAGCCCCAGCATTTT; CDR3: CASSFQGQPQHF
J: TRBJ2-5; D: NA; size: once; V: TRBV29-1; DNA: TGCAGCCACTCCTACCAGGGAGATGGGACCCAGTACTTC; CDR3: CSHSYQGDGTQYF
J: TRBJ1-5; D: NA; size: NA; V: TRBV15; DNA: TGTGCCACCAGCAGAGATTTAAACGGCGGCAATCAGCCCCAGCATTTT; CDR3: CATSRDLNGGNQPQHF
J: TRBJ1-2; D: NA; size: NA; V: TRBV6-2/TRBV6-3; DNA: TGTGCCAGCAGCCTCCCCCACGGGGACGGCGGCTACACCTTC; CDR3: CASSLPHGDGGYTF
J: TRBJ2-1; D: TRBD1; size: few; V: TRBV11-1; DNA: TGTGCCAGCAGCTTATCGACAGGGTCCTACAATGAGCAGTTCTTC; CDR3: CASSLSTGSYNEQFF
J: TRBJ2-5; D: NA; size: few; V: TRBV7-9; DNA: TGTGCCAGCAGCTCCGGCCACGAGACCCAGTACTTC; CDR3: CASSSGHETQYF
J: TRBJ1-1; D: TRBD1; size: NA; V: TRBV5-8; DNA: TGTGCCAGCAGCTCCAACAGGGGATATACTGAAGCTTTCTTT; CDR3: CASSSNRGYTEAFF
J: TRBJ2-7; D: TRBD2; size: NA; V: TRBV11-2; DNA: TGTGCCAGCAGCCGTCCCCTAGGGGGTAGCGGGAGCGAGTTAGGCTACAATGAGCAGTACTTC; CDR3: CASSRPLGGSGSELGYNEQYF
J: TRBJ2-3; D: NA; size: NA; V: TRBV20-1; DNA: TGCAGTGCTAGTCCCCTTACGTTGGGCACAGATACGCAGTATTTT; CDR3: CSASPLTLGTDTQYF
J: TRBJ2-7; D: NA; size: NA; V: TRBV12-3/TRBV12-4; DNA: TGTGCCAGCAGTTTGCACTGCGAGCAGTACTTC; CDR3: CASSLHCEQYF
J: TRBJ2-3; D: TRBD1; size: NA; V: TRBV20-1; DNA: TGCAGTGCTAGGTTCGGACAGGGGACAGATACGCAGTATTTT; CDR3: CSARFGQGTDTQYF
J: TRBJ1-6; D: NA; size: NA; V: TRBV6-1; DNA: TGTGCCAGCAGTATCTGGAGCTCCTATAATTCACCCCTCCACTTT; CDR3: CASSIWSSYNSPLHF
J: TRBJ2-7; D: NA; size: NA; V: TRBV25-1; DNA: TGTGCCACTGCGCCCGCGGGACTCTACGAGCAGTACTTC; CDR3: CATAPAGLYEQYF